This TCR beta chain stems from a study of regulatory T cells in long-lasting Graves disease. Study-wide context: Graves' patients, newly diagnosed, had taken antithyroid drugs under 3 months.

The time point was: newly diagnosed GD, antithyroid drugs for less than 3 months. Researchers made the TCR library from RNA that was extracted from PBMCs. Building of the TCR beta libraries involved iRepertoire HTBI primers and Arm-PCR of CDR3 regions. One entry per CDR3 protein results from TCRdb running MiXCR on the multiplex PCR reads. The profile shows around 480,000 distinct CDR3 sequences, around 15% of them singletons. The junction had 6 bases not matched to a gene; V was cut back by 8 bases and J by 6 bases. CDR3 length: 12 amino acids. The germline V gene has CDR1 SGHRS and CDR2 YFSETQ. This clonotype showed up just a few times. The data also belong to a second study, concerning T cells in Graves' hyperthyroidism and ophthalmopathy.

The specimen was peripheral blood mononuclear cells (PBMCs), collected at new diagnosis, from a patient treated with antithyroid drugs. The chain couples TRBV5-1 to TRBJ2-3; 7 bases fit TRBD1. This receptor was obtained from a man aged 35 to 55 with Graves disease. The DNA for the CDR3 is TGCGCCAGGGACGACAGGGCCGATACGCAGTATTTT. Amino acid sequence: CARDDRADTQYF.